One sample yielded the 26 T cell receptor beta chains listed below, sequenced in a study of T cell clones after liver transplantation. Using immunoSEQ multiplex PCR, the repertoire was profiled, and TCRdb retains in-frame clones only, with some absent. Of 77,000 or so clones in the sample, roughly 80% were seen once. The sample was CD4+ T cells from blood, taken 12 months after liver transplant. The receptors derive from a human patient who received a liver transplant. Some T cells may have originated in the graft donor.

V is TRBV20-1 and J is TRBJ1-5; D ambiguous. V was clipped by 5 bases and J by 9 bases, with 11 bases between them. The CDR3 consists of 11 residues. Germline V gene sequence: CDR1 DFQATT, CDR2 SNEGSKA (reference sequence). CDR3 nucleotide sequence: TGCAGTGCTGGACCGATTTGGCCCCAGCATTTT. This sequence encodes CSAGPIWPQHF.

The J gene is TRBJ2-5, the V gene TRBV6-5; possibly TRBD2 for D (5 bases). Trimming stripped 6 bases from V and 1 base from J, with 12 bases between. The germline CDR1 and CDR2 sequences are MNHEY and SVGAGI. This CDR3 has 14 amino acids. The CDR3: CASRQGLRQETQYF. For the CDR3, the DNA is TGTGCCAGCAGGCAAGGACTGCGCCAAGAGACCCAGTACTTC.

There are a few counts of this clone. The chain employs TRBV20-1 and TRBJ1-1; no clear D. V was cut by 6 bases and J by 1 base, with 6 bases left in between. Germline V gene lookup returns CDR1 DFQATT and CDR2 SNEGSKA (reference sequence). The CDR3 length is 11 residues. CDR3 in DNA: TGCAGTGCCGGCCAGAACACTGAAGCTTTCTTT. Amino acids: CSAGQNTEAFF.

This chain connects TRBV7-9 to TRBJ1-2; D possibly corresponds to TRBD1 (5 bases). This CDR3 comprises 15 residues. V was pared by 5 bases and J by 2 bases, with 15 bases between. Per germline, CDR1 SEHNR and CDR2 FQNEAQ (reference sequence). As DNA, the CDR3 is TGTGCCAGCAGCCCCTGGGGGAGGGACAACTATGGCTACACCTTC. As protein: CASSPWGRDNYGYTF.

The chain combines TRBV6-5 with TRBJ2-7; D is tentatively TRBD1 or TRBD2 (5 bases each). Looked up from germline, CDR1 is MNHEY and CDR2 is SVGAGI. V was clipped by 5 bases and J by 3 bases, with 14 bases between them. The CDR3 contains 14 residues. The CDR3 region is CASSLLFGGYEQYF. The CDR3 DNA sequence: TGTGCCAGCAGTCTTCTTTTTGGGGGCTACGAGCAGTACTTC.

The chain employs TRBV21-1 and TRBJ2-1; the table calls TRBD2, which could not be checked here. TRBV21-1 is marked as a pseudogene. CDR3 length: 21 residues. CDR3 sequence (DNA): TGTGCCAGCAGCAAAATGAGAAGGACAGGGACTAGCGGATTCTTCTACAATGAGCAGTTCTTC. It yields the protein CASSKMRRTGTSGFFYNEQFF.

This clone was recorded a few times. The chain recombines TRBV18 with TRBJ2-1; unclear D gene. The CDR3 totals 14 residues. CDR1 and CDR2 from the germline V gene are KGHSH and LQKENI. The V gene lost 8 bases and the J gene lost 0 bases, with 11 bases spanning the gap. The CDR3 DNA is TGTGCCAGCCGAGACCGTAGCTCCTACAATGAGCAGTTCTTC. Its protein product is CASRDRSSYNEQFF.

The rearrangement joins TRBV12-5 to TRBJ1-3; no clear D gene. Trimming left V 4 bases short and J 0 bases short, with 10 bases between. Germline CDR1 reads LGHNT; CDR2 reads FRNRAP. The CDR3 runs 15 residues. CDR3 amino acids: CASGSDGGSGNTIYF. The CDR3 nucleotides are TGTGCTAGTGGTTCAGACGGAGGCTCTGGAAACACCATATATTTT.

This chain links TRBV4-3 with TRBJ2-3, with TRBD2 as a possible D gene (6 bases). Trimming pared 0 bases from V and 2 bases from J, leaving 9 bases between. The CDR3 contains 15 residues. The V gene's germline CDR1 is LGHNA and CDR2 YSLEER. In DNA, the CDR3 is TGCGCCAGCAGCCAAGAACGGGACTTCACAGATACGCAGTATTTT. Translating it yields CASSQERDFTDTQYF.

J is TRBJ2-7 and V is TRBV30, with D perhaps matching TRBD1 (6 bases). The V gene lost 0 bases and the J gene lost 4 bases, with 13 bases spanning the gap. The germline V gene has CDR1 GTSNPN and CDR2 SVGIG (reference sequence). The CDR3 spans 14 residues. CDR3 residues: CAWSVLGGGYEQYF. CDR3 DNA: TGTGCCTGGAGTGTATTAGGGGGTGGGTACGAGCAGTACTTC.

About this clone itself: Germline is not matched at one junction end, which may reflect a read error. This chain connects TRBV7-7 to TRBJ2-5, with TRBD1 identical over 7 bases. Germline V CDR1 and CDR2: SSHAT, FNYEAQ (reference sequence). The CDR3 sequence is 14 residues long. The CDR3 sequence is CASSSGQYQETQYF. Written as DNA, the CDR3 is TGTGCTAGCAGCTCGGGACAGTACCAAGAGACCCAGTACTTC.

This clone was detected only a few times. The chain uses TRBV7-2 and TRBJ1-5; D is uncertain. Germline V lookup: CDR1 SGHTA, CDR2 FQGNSA. This CDR3 is built from 15 residues. V dropped 6 bases and J dropped 3 bases, with 15 bases sitting between them. Written as DNA, the CDR3 is TGTGCCAGCAGAAGAGACGCAGACCCCAATCAGCCCCAGCATTTT. Translation: CASRRDADPNQPQHF.

The table lists this clone with a few counts. The chain uses TRBV5-4 and TRBJ1-2; 7 bases line up with TRBD1. The germline CDR1 and CDR2 sequences are SGHNT and YYREEE (reference sequence). V lost 6 bases to trimming and J lost 4 bases; unmatched junction nucleotides: 6. The CDR3 is made up of 13 amino acids. CDR3 bases: TGTGCCAGCACCCCGGACAGGTTCTATGGCTACACCTTC. Translation gives CASTPDRFYGYTF.

V is TRBV7-2 and J is TRBJ2-7, with 14 bases that match TRBD2. Germline values: CDR1 SGHTA, CDR2 FQGNSA. The CDR3 totals 18 residues. Trimming took 4 bases from V and 0 from J; bases not matched to a gene: 8. The DNA of the CDR3 is TGTGCCAGCAGCTCTGGACTAGCGGGAGGCGACCCCTCCTACGAGCAGTACTTC. The encoded protein is CASSSGLAGGDPSYEQYF.

The gene calls are TRBV6-1 and TRBJ1-1; D is uncertain. There are 15 residues in the CDR3. Germline CDR1 MNHNS, CDR2 SASEGT. V shed 2 bases and J shed 0 bases, with 10 bases lying between them. For the CDR3, the DNA is TGTGCCAGCAGTGAATGGGGAGCGCTGAACACTGAAGCTTTCTTT. Translating gives CASSEWGALNTEAFF.

The genes are TRBV27 and TRBJ2-3, with D possibly being TRBD1 (5 bases). Germline V lookup: CDR1 MNHEY, CDR2 SMNVEV (reference sequence). The CDR3 covers 17 residues. Deletions cut 4 bases from V and 3 bases from J, with 20 bases between. The CDR3 protein is CASSSLKGRAGTDTQYF. Here the CDR3 DNA reads TGTGCCAGCAGTTCCCTAAAGGGCAGGGCCGGAACAGATACGCAGTATTTT.

The chain couples TRBV18 to TRBJ1-2; D is unresolved. This CDR3 has 15 residues. V shed 2 bases and J shed 5 bases, with 15 bases lying between them. The germline CDR1 and CDR2 sequences are KGHSH and LQKENI. The CDR3 here is CASSPLRELGYGYTF. The CDR3, as DNA: TGTGCCAGCTCACCATTGAGGGAATTGGGGTATGGCTACACCTTC.

The V gene is TRBV6-4, the J gene TRBJ2-5; D unclear. Germline V gene lookup returns CDR1 MRHNA and CDR2 SNTAGT. The CDR3 length is 10 residues. Trimming took 3 bases from V and 5 from J, leaving 1 base between them. As DNA, the CDR3 is TGTGCCAGCAGTGAGGAGACCCAGTACTTC. It encodes CASSEETQYF.

This clone was detected only a few times. The chain couples TRBV27 to TRBJ2-7, with D possibly TRBD2 on 6 matching bases. Germline assignment: CDR1 MNHEY and CDR2 SMNVEV (reference sequence). CDR3 length: 13 residues. V was trimmed by 6 bases and J by 3 bases, leaving 12 bases between them. The CDR3: CASSPRDGYEQYF. Here the CDR3 DNA reads TGTGCCAGCAGCCCGCGGGATGGCTACGAGCAGTACTTC.

The chain is built from TRBV6-6 and TRBJ1-5; no clear D. Germline CDR1 is MNHNY and CDR2 is SVGAGI (reference sequence). This CDR3 spans 14 amino acids. Between the trimmed V and J ends, which lost 2 bases and 1 base, there was a span of 6 bases. For the CDR3, the DNA is TGTGCCAGCAGTTACATCAACAGCAATCAGCCCCAGCATTTT. Translated: CASSYINSNQPQHF.

The rearrangement uses TRBV6-6 and TRBJ2-7; no definite D call. The CDR3 sequence is 13 residues long. V shed 5 bases and J shed 0 bases, with 8 bases lying between them. Per germline, CDR1 MNHNY and CDR2 SVGAGI (reference sequence). CDR3 residues: CASSREVSYEQYF. DNA of the CDR3: TGTGCCAGCAGTCGAGAGGTCTCCTACGAGCAGTACTTC.

This clone was found a few times. The CDR3 region has the DNA TGTGCCAGCACCCTCCCGGGACAATCGAACACTGAAGCTTTCTTT. Translation gives CASTLPGQSNTEAFF. The chain couples TRBV7-8 to TRBJ1-1, with TRBD1 as a possible D gene (6 bases). CDR1 and CDR2 from the germline V gene are SGHVS and FQNEAQ. V was clipped by 7 bases and J by 1 base, with 16 bases between them. The CDR3 length is 15 residues.

V is TRBV30 and J is TRBJ1-2; D uncertain. V dropped 4 bases and J dropped 4 bases, with 10 bases sitting between them. CDR3 length: 12 residues. CDR1 and CDR2 (germline): GTSNPN, SVGIG (reference sequence). The CDR3 reads CAWTYDFYGYTF. The DNA for the CDR3 is TGTGCCTGGACTTACGATTTCTATGGCTACACCTTC.

The chain links TRBV2 to TRBJ2-7; the D gene is possibly TRBD2 (6 bases). Germline V lookup: CDR1 SNHLY, CDR2 FYNNEI. V was cut by 7 bases and J by 6 bases, with 16 bases left in between. The CDR3 has 13 amino acids. The CDR3, as DNA: TGTGCCAGCACCCTAGGTCGGGAGACCGAGCAGTACTTC. The encoded protein is CASTLGRETEQYF.

This clone is medium-sized. For the CDR3, the DNA is TGTGCCAGCAGCGGGGACAGGGGGACTGAAGCTTTCTTT. This encodes CASSGDRGTEAFF. The chain joins TRBV11-2 to TRBJ1-1, with 11 bases matching TRBD1. CDR1 and CDR2 from the germline V gene are SGHAT and FQNNGV. The V gene end was trimmed by 5 bases and the J gene end by 5 bases; junction bases not matched to a gene: 1. This CDR3 comprises 13 residues.

The rearrangement links TRBV9 to TRBJ2-3; D may match TRBD1 or TRBD2 (5 bases each). Trimming took 4 bases from V and 4 from J, leaving 19 bases between them. Germline V gene data show CDR1 as SGDLS and CDR2 as YYNGEE. The CDR3 extends over 16 amino acids. The CDR3 loop reads CASSPAGTQLSDTQYF. CDR3 in DNA: TGTGCCAGCAGCCCAGCCGGGACCCAGCTTTCAGATACGCAGTATTTT.